Listed here are 20 T cell receptor beta chains from one sample, sequenced in a study of cytotoxic CD8 clonotypes in ibrutinib-treated CLL (dated by TCRdb to 2020 to 2022). Library generation was performed with the immunoSEQ multiplex PCR assay. Sourced from immuneACCESS, this table was stored by TCRdb with only in-frame sequences that have V and J called. A share of the clones is absent; for the studies checked, an unresolved V gene accounts for under half, and the remainder has no known explanation. This sample gives some 200,000 clones in total; about two thirds of them show up just once. In total, the top ten clones hold around an eighth of the sample. According to the study, the label for this sample's time point signals: approximately 25 months on ibrutinib. Sequencing used PBMCs, obtained after 24 months of ibrutinib treatment. These receptors all come from a human donor with chronic lymphocytic leukemia.

The rearrangement joins TRBV5-1 to TRBJ2-3; 13 nucleotides agree with TRBD2. The CDR3 extends over 18 amino acids. Germline trimming cut 4 bases from V and 1 base from J; bases unmatched to any gene: 9. CDR1 is SGHRS, CDR2 YFSETQ, per germline. The CDR3 protein is CASSRRRTSGRGTDTQYF. CDR3 in DNA: TGCGCCAGCAGCAGGAGGAGAACTAGCGGGAGGGGCACAGATACGCAGTATTTT. Combining the CDR3 with reference TRBV5-1 and TRBJ2-3 gives the whole variable domain KAGVTQTPRYLIKTRGQQVTLSCSPISGHRSVSWYQQTPGQGLQFLFEYFSETQRNKGNFPGRFSGRQFSNSRSEMNVSTLELGDSALYLCASSRRRTSGRGTDTQYFGPGTRLTVL.

This clone was counted a few times. The chain has TRBV7-2 and TRBJ1-2; D gene ambiguous. This CDR3 region has 14 residues. V lost 3 bases and J 4 bases, leaving 12 bases between the germline ends. CDR1 is SGHTA, CDR2 FQGNSA, per germline. The DNA of the CDR3 is TGTGCCAGCAGCTTGGGGTCCGCGTCCTATGGCTACACCTTC. It is translated as CASSLGSASYGYTF.

The V and J genes are TRBV30 and TRBJ2-2; D may match TRBD1 or TRBD2 (5 bases each). Germline-derived CDR1 and CDR2 are GTSNPN and SVGIG (reference sequence). Trimming stripped 4 bases from V and 5 bases from J, with 17 bases between. The CDR3 has 15 amino acids. The CDR3 here is CAWKRGTYGTGELFF. The CDR3 DNA reads TGTGCCTGGAAGCGTGGGACCTATGGGACCGGGGAGCTGTTTTTT.

V is TRBV5-4 and J is TRBJ1-3; no clear D gene. Germline V gene sequence: CDR1 SGHNT, CDR2 YYREEE (reference sequence). V lost 0 bases to trimming and J lost 2 bases, with 6 bases between them. This CDR3 spans 14 amino acids. This chain's CDR3 is CASSLAGTGNTIYF. Written as DNA, the CDR3 is TGTGCCAGCAGCTTGGCGGGTACTGGAAACACCATATATTTT.

This clone was counted once. This rearrangement joins TRBV30 to TRBJ1-1; D is uncertain. Per germline, CDR1 GTSNPN and CDR2 SVGIG (reference sequence). The V gene lost 8 bases and the J gene lost 3 bases, with 19 bases spanning the gap. The CDR3 is 14 amino acids. The DNA of the CDR3 is TGTGCCACTAGTCGTCGGGGAAGGGACACTGAAGCTTTCTTT. Its translation: CATSRRGRDTEAFF. Using reference TRBV30 and TRBJ1-1 for the parts outside the CDR3, the full variable domain is SQTIHQWPATLVQPVGSPLSLECTVEGTSNPNLYWYRQAAGRGLQLLFYSVGIGQISSEVPQNLSASRPQDRQFILSSKKLLLSDSGFYLCATSRRGRDTEAFFGQGTRLTVV.

This clone was seen only once. This sequence joins TRBV5-3 and TRBJ2-1; D unclear. TRBV5-3 is labeled an ORF, and its function is uncertain. This CDR3 has 17 amino acids. V dropped 0 bases and J dropped 4 bases, with 17 bases sitting between them. The CDR3 bases are TGTGCCAGAAGCTTGGAAGGCCGTCCCCCCATATACAATGAGCAGTTCTTC. Amino acids: CARSLEGRPPIYNEQFF.

This clone was found a few times. The CDR3 coding sequence is TGTGCCAGCAGACCGACCGGCCCGAATCAGCCCCAGCATTTT. Amino acids: CASRPTGPNQPQHF. The genes are TRBV27 and TRBJ1-5; no firm D call. The CDR3 consists of 14 residues. Trimming pared 6 bases from V and 4 bases from J, leaving 13 bases between. CDR1 is MNHEY and CDR2 is SMNVEV in the germline V gene (reference sequence).

This sequence joins TRBV28 and TRBJ2-5; D ambiguous. This CDR3 contains 14 residues. V was trimmed by 7 bases and J by 2 bases, leaving 14 bases between them. CDR1 and CDR2 from the germline V gene are MDHEN and SYDVKM. The CDR3 sequence is CASNRPAPQETQYF. The CDR3 DNA reads as TGTGCCAGCAACAGACCCGCGCCGCAAGAGACCCAGTACTTC.

This clone was seen more than once but under ten times. This chain connects TRBV9 to TRBJ1-3; D uncertain. The V gene's germline CDR1 is SGDLS and CDR2 YYNGEE. The V end lost 0 bases, the J end lost 0 bases, and 10 bases lay between the germline ends. This CDR3 is 16 amino acids long. For the CDR3, the DNA is TGTGCCAGCAGCGTAGGGGTCCTCTACTCTGGAAACACCATATATTTT. Encoded protein: CASSVGVLYSGNTIYF.

The chain links TRBV4-3 to TRBJ2-7; 7 bases agree with TRBD2. The CDR3 runs to 13 residues. J gave up 7 bases and V 5 bases, and 8 bases lay outside the gene matches. From germline, CDR1 is LGHNA and CDR2 YSLEER. The CDR3 loop is CASSYSSGVEQYF. The CDR3 DNA sequence: TGCGCCAGCAGCTACTCTAGCGGAGTGGAGCAGTACTTC.

V is TRBV1 and J is TRBJ2-4; the D call of TRBD2 is as the table states it, not checked on the DNA. TRBV1 is deemed a pseudogene. The CDR3 covers 19 residues. The CDR3 bases are TGCACCAGCAGCCACGTTGGCTTTACTAGCGGGAATTTGAAAAACATTCAGTACTTC. Translating gives CTSSHVGFTSGNLKNIQYF.

This clone came up once. This chain connects TRBV11-2 to TRBJ1-2; D ambiguous. The CDR3 has 15 residues. Trimming left V 6 bases short and J 6 bases short, with 20 bases between. CDR1 SGHAT and CDR2 FQNNGV come from the germline V gene. The CDR3 reads CASRPTASRRHGYTF. The CDR3 DNA is TGTGCCAGCAGGCCTACGGCCTCCCGGAGGCATGGCTACACCTTC.

The chain links TRBV7-6 to TRBJ2-3; 13 bases agree with TRBD2. V lost 4 bases, J lost 4 bases, and 5 bases stayed unmatched. The CDR3 extends over 16 amino acids. Per germline, CDR1 SGHVS and CDR2 FNYEAQ. The CDR3 DNA is TGTGCCAGCAGCTATGGACTAGCGGGAGCCGCAGATACGCAGTATTTT. As protein: CASSYGLAGAADTQYF. Complete variable domain (other parts from reference TRBV7-6 and TRBJ2-3): GAGVSQSPRYKVTKRGQDVALRCDPISGHVSLYWYRQALGQGPEFLTYFNYEAQQDKSGLPNDRFSAERPEGSISTLTIQRTEQRDSAMYRCASSYGLAGAADTQYFGPGTRLTVL.

V gene TRBV5-6 combines with J gene TRBJ2-5; D is perhaps TRBD1 (8 bases). Germline V lookup: CDR1 SGHDT, CDR2 YYEEEE. This CDR3 has 14 amino acids. Trimming removed 6 bases at V and 3 bases at J, with 15 bases between. The CDR3 loop is CASTWTGREETQYF. The DNA for the CDR3 is TGTGCCAGCACATGGACAGGGAGGGAAGAGACCCAGTACTTC.

The chain recombines TRBV4-3 with TRBJ2-5; D gene uncertain. The length of the CDR3 is 14 residues. V was trimmed by 1 base and J by 4 bases, leaving 10 bases between them. Germline CDR1 reads LGHNA; CDR2 reads YSLEER. The CDR3 spells CASSQVGLLETQYF. Written as DNA, the CDR3 is TGCGCCAGCAGCCAAGTCGGGCTGCTAGAGACCCAGTACTTC.

The chain joins TRBV7-9 to TRBJ1-2; 11 nucleotides line up with TRBD1. The CDR3 runs to 14 residues. The trim removed 5 bases at V and 7 bases at J, leaving 6 bases unmatched. Germline CDR1 SEHNR, CDR2 FQNEAQ (reference sequence). The CDR3 region is CASSLGQGELGYTF. In DNA, the CDR3 is TGTGCCAGCAGCCTGGGACAGGGGGAGCTTGGCTACACCTTC.

The rearrangement uses TRBV4-1 and TRBJ2-5; D not certain. The V end lost 2 bases, the J end lost 3 bases, and 13 bases lay between the germline ends. This CDR3 has 15 amino acids. Germline V CDR1 and CDR2: MGHRA, YSYEKL. The CDR3 loop is CASSQIPVAEETQYF. CDR3 nucleotides: TGCGCCAGCAGCCAAATCCCCGTAGCAGAAGAGACCCAGTACTTC.

The chain carries TRBV2 and TRBJ1-4; D gene ambiguous. CDR3 length: 13 amino acids. Germline loops: CDR1 SNHLY, CDR2 FYNNEI. Trimming removed 3 bases from V and 7 bases from J, with 9 bases in between. DNA for the CDR3: TGTGCCAGCAGTGACGGACTGCCTGAAAAACTGTTTTTT. This translates into CASSDGLPEKLFF.

V and J are TRBV19 and TRBJ1-5; 7 positions agree with TRBD1. The CDR3 covers 14 residues. The germline V gene encodes CDR1 LNHDA and CDR2 SQIVND (reference sequence). With 3 bases clipped from V and 6 bases from J, the junction kept 5 bases outside the gene matches. This CDR3 is CASSIRRGRQPQHF. CDR3 in DNA: TGTGCCAGTAGTATCAGAAGGGGGCGTCAGCCCCAGCATTTT.

The gene calls are TRBV19 and TRBJ1-4, with 8 bases identical to TRBD1. V shed 4 bases, J shed 3 bases, and the junction held 4 bases outside the gene matches. From germline, CDR1 is LNHDA and CDR2 SQIVND (reference sequence). The CDR3 is made up of 15 amino acids. This CDR3 is CASSRSGQANEKLFF. CDR3 coding DNA: TGTGCCAGTAGTAGGTCGGGACAGGCTAATGAAAAACTGTTTTTT.